This T cell receptor (beta chain) is from a study of blood T cell repertoires in COVID-19. Study at large: Nucleic acid was either cDNA or gDNA, and it came from T cells, B-cell-depleted T cells, or PBMCs.

The V gene's germline CDR1 is SEHNR and CDR2 FQNEAQ (reference sequence). CDR3 size: 13 residues. V lost 6 bases, J lost 4 bases, and 1 base stayed unmatched. Source study methods: Reference gene primer amplification in the assay estimated nucleated cell counts. Produced via immunoSEQ multiplex PCR; TCRdb's table is partial and in-frame only. V and J calls plus clone size are reproduced from that table; the DNA served to infer D and trimming. The sample contains roughly 16,000 clones, around 80% of which appear only once. Sequenced material: peripheral blood. The source is a man in his 60s with acute or convalescent COVID-19. The chain employs TRBV7-9 and TRBJ1-1; TRBD1 agrees at 11 bases. CDR3 in DNA: TGTGCCAGCAGGGGGACAGGGGGCACTGAAGCTTTCTTT. Protein sequence: CASRGTGGTEAFF.